This T cell receptor (beta chain) was documented in a study of cytomegalovirus exposure and HLA in healthy donors. Study conclusions and caveats: TCR beta V- and J-gene trimming was later associated with a missense DCLRE1C variant. It has been reported that TCR beta sequences accurately predicted the HLA-A and HLA-B alleles of most subjects. Earlier analysis yielded a pattern in which most TCR beta V segments were productive about 90% or about 30% of the time. Among the sequence variants, a highly shared cluster was likely an artifact of sequencing.

Concerning this clone: The antigen is unknown.

PCR primers comprised 60 Vbeta and 13 Jbeta primers. Data came from immunoSEQ multiplex PCR; TCRdb stores just in-frame clones and leaves some out. Found here are tens of thousands of clones; the top ten clones hold 4% to 5.5%. The CDR3 extends over 15 amino acids. From germline, CDR1 is LNHNV and CDR2 YYDKDF (reference sequence). With 3 bases clipped from V and 0 bases from J, the junction kept 1 base outside the gene matches. What was sequenced was PBMCs. The rearrangement uses TRBV15 and TRBJ2-2, with 7 positions matching TRBD2. This receptor was taken from a young man in good health and CMV-seropositive. CDR3 in amino acids: CATSRGGSNTGELFF. DNA of the CDR3: TGTGCCACCAGCAGGGGGGGGTCGAACACCGGGGAGCTGTTTTTT.